This T cell receptor beta chain derives from a study of blood T cells in healthy people across ages. Regarding the study as a whole: Aged donors had fewer naive CD4+ cells and lower diversity than long-lived donors.

The CDR3 runs 12 residues. Germline CDR1 and CDR2: DFQATT and SNEGSKA (reference sequence). Trimming pared 4 bases from V and 1 base from J, leaving 8 bases between. Combining a sample-barcoded 5' primer with a J-beta primer mix, a second PCR ran for about 6 to 12 cycles. One entry per CDR3 protein, called by TCRdb with MiXCR from the 5' RACE reads. The table records about 590,000 distinct CDR3 sequences, about 30% of them present only once. About this clonotype: The target antigen is unknown.

The sample taken for sequencing was blood. The chain combines TRBV20-1 with TRBJ2-7; D possibly matches TRBD1 or TRBD2 (5 bases each). This TCR was recovered from a woman older than 75 in good health. The DNA for the CDR3 is TGCAGTGCTACCTGGGGGTCCTACGAGCAGTACTTC. As protein: CSATWGSYEQYF.